This is a list of T cell receptor beta chains from one sample in a study of persistence of HIV-infected CD4 T cells. TCRdb's copy holds only in-frame clones and misses some; the assay was immunoSEQ multiplex PCR. The data show some 48,000 clones, about 80% seen once. Antigens for these TCRs are unknown. The specimen was CD4+ T cells sorted from PBMCs after roughly 18-hour stimulation, collected from a patient who received antiretroviral therapy. These receptors originate from an adult man with HIV who was CMV-seropositive. Both conserved end residues are part of each CDR3. D genes are given only for firm matches. A row's size may be missing; if present it is once, few, many or a size class.

abundance	v_gene	d_gene	j_gene	CDR3aa	CDR3nt
.	TRBV5-6	TRBD1	TRBJ1-6	CASSSRGQYNSPLHF	TGTGCCAGCAGCTCGAGGGGACAGTATAATTCACCCCTCCACTTT
.	TRBV11-1	.	TRBJ2-2	CASSLWEDTGELFF	TGTGCCAGCAGCTTGTGGGAGGACACCGGGGAGCTGTTTTTT
.	TRBV18	TRBD1	TRBJ2-7	CASSEFTGGRGNEQYF	TGTGCCAGCTCAGAGTTTACAGGGGGCAGGGGTAACGAGCAGTACTTC
.	TRBV6-5	.	TRBJ1-3	CASRLDSSGNTIYF	TGTGCCAGCAGGCTTGACAGCTCTGGAAACACCATATATTTT
few	TRBV7-3	TRBD1	TRBJ1-1	CASSEGQVNTEAFF	TGTGCCAGCAGCGAGGGACAGGTGAACACTGAAGCTTTCTTT
.	TRBV20-1	TRBD2	TRBJ2-7	CSASILAGNYEQYF	TGCAGTGCTAGTATATTAGCGGGGAACTACGAGCAGTACTTC
once	TRBV30	.	TRBJ2-3	CAWSGGSSTDTQYF	TGTGCCTGGAGCGGTGGGAGTAGCACAGATACGCAGTATTTT
.	TRBV5-1	.	TRBJ2-7	CASSYGTARSYEQYF	TGCGCCAGCAGCTATGGGACGGCGCGATCCTACGAGCAGTACTTC
.	TRBV6-5	TRBD1	TRBJ2-7	CASSYSRTGAYEQYF	TGTGCCAGCAGTTACTCGAGGACAGGGGCCTACGAGCAGTACTTC
.	TRBV6-5	.	TRBJ2-7	CASSYSGENYEQYF	TGTGCCAGCAGTTATAGTGGGGAAAACTACGAGCAGTACTTC
.	TRBV19	.	TRBJ1-2	CASSIGADRNYGYTF	TGTGCCAGTAGTATAGGAGCGGACAGAAACTATGGCTACACCTTC
.	TRBV6-2/TRBV6-3	TRBD1	TRBJ1-2	CASSYQDRGRRGYTF	TGTGCCAGCAGTTATCAGGACAGGGGGCGGCGAGGCTACACCTTC
.	TRBV5-1	.	TRBJ1-1	CASSLTTGKTEAFF	TGCGCCAGCAGCTTGACTACAGGGAAGACTGAAGCTTTCTTT
.	TRBV7-2	TRBD2	TRBJ2-7	CASSLASGSSYEQYF	TGTGCCAGCAGCTTAGCGAGCGGGAGCTCCTACGAGCAGTACTTC
few	TRBV30	.	TRBJ1-1	CAWRAKGSGNTEAFF	TGTGCCTGGAGAGCTAAGGGGTCGGGGAACACTGAAGCTTTCTTT
.	TRBV7-9	.	TRBJ1-5	CASSLIRGDQPQHF	TGTGCCAGCAGCTTAATCAGGGGTGATCAGCCCCAGCATTTT
few	TRBV30	.	TRBJ1-1	CAFFGQLNTEAFF	TGTGCCTTCTTTGGACAGCTTAACACTGAAGCTTTCTTT
.	TRBV10-3	.	TRBJ2-5	CATRHQETQYF	TGTGCCACTCGACACCAAGAGACCCAGTACTTC
.	TRBV7-9	.	TRBJ1-4	CASSSRGADEKLFF	TGTGCCAGCAGCTCCAGGGGAGCTGATGAAAAACTGTTTTTT
.	TRBV9	.	TRBJ2-2	CASSVLANTGELFF	TGTGCCAGCAGCGTCCTAGCGAACACCGGGGAGCTGTTTTTT
.	TRBV6-5	.	TRBJ1-1	CATGTPRTEAFF	TGTGCCACCGGGACCCCGCGGACTGAAGCTTTCTTT
.	TRBV24-1	.	TRBJ2-1	CATSDPRTRGNEQFF	TGTGCCACCAGTGATCCACGGACTAGGGGGAATGAGCAGTTCTTC
.	TRBV6-5	.	TRBJ1-6	CASRNSLGSPLHF	TGTGCCAGCAGGAATAGTTTGGGTTCACCCCTCCACTTT
once	TRBV13	.	TRBJ2-5	CASSPGHRRGQETQYF	TGTGCCAGCAGCCCGGGACATCGACGAGGGCAAGAGACCCAGTACTTC
few	TRBV2	TRBD2	TRBJ2-1	CASSAFLETSGGLLNNEQFF	TGTGCCAGCAGCGCTTTTCTGGAGACTAGCGGGGGCCTATTGAACAATGAGCAGTTCTTC
few	TRBV9	.	TRBJ1-1	CASSVGRVGTEAFF	TGTGCCAGCAGCGTGGGACGGGTTGGCACTGAAGCTTTCTTT
once	TRBV30	TRBD2	TRBJ2-1	CAWSVRWGGRNEQFF	TGTGCCTGGAGTGTACGGTGGGGGGGTCGGAATGAGCAGTTCTTC
.	TRBV19	TRBD2	TRBJ2-5	CASSFGRAETQYF	TGTGCCAGTAGTTTCGGGAGGGCGGAGACCCAGTACTTC
.	TRBV6-5	TRBD1	TRBJ1-2	CASTKTGFYGYTF	TGTGCCAGCACCAAGACAGGGTTCTATGGCTACACCTTC
.	TRBV6-5	TRBD1	TRBJ1-5	CASSSGSQGGQPQHF	TGTGCCAGCAGCTCGGGGAGTCAGGGGGGGCAGCCCCAGCATTTT
.	TRBV18	TRBD1	TRBJ2-1	CASSPRLDRSTYNEQFF	TGTGCCAGCTCACCACGACTGGACAGGTCGACCTACAATGAGCAGTTCTTC
.	TRBV3-1/TRBV3-2	TRBD1	TRBJ2-7	CASSLGGQGAEQYF	TGTGCCAGCAGCCTGGGGGGACAGGGTGCCGAGCAGTACTTC
.	TRBV5-5	.	TRBJ1-2	CASSLSPTARDDYGYTF	TGTGCCAGCAGCTTATCCCCGACAGCCCGAGACGACTATGGCTACACCTTC
.	TRBV7-2	.	TRBJ1-5	CASSLESRQPQHF	TGTGCCAGCAGCTTAGAGTCAAGGCAGCCCCAGCATTTT
.	TRBV5-1	TRBD1	TRBJ2-1	CASSTGTGSRNEQFF	TGCGCCAGCAGCACCGGGACAGGGAGTAGGAATGAGCAGTTCTTC